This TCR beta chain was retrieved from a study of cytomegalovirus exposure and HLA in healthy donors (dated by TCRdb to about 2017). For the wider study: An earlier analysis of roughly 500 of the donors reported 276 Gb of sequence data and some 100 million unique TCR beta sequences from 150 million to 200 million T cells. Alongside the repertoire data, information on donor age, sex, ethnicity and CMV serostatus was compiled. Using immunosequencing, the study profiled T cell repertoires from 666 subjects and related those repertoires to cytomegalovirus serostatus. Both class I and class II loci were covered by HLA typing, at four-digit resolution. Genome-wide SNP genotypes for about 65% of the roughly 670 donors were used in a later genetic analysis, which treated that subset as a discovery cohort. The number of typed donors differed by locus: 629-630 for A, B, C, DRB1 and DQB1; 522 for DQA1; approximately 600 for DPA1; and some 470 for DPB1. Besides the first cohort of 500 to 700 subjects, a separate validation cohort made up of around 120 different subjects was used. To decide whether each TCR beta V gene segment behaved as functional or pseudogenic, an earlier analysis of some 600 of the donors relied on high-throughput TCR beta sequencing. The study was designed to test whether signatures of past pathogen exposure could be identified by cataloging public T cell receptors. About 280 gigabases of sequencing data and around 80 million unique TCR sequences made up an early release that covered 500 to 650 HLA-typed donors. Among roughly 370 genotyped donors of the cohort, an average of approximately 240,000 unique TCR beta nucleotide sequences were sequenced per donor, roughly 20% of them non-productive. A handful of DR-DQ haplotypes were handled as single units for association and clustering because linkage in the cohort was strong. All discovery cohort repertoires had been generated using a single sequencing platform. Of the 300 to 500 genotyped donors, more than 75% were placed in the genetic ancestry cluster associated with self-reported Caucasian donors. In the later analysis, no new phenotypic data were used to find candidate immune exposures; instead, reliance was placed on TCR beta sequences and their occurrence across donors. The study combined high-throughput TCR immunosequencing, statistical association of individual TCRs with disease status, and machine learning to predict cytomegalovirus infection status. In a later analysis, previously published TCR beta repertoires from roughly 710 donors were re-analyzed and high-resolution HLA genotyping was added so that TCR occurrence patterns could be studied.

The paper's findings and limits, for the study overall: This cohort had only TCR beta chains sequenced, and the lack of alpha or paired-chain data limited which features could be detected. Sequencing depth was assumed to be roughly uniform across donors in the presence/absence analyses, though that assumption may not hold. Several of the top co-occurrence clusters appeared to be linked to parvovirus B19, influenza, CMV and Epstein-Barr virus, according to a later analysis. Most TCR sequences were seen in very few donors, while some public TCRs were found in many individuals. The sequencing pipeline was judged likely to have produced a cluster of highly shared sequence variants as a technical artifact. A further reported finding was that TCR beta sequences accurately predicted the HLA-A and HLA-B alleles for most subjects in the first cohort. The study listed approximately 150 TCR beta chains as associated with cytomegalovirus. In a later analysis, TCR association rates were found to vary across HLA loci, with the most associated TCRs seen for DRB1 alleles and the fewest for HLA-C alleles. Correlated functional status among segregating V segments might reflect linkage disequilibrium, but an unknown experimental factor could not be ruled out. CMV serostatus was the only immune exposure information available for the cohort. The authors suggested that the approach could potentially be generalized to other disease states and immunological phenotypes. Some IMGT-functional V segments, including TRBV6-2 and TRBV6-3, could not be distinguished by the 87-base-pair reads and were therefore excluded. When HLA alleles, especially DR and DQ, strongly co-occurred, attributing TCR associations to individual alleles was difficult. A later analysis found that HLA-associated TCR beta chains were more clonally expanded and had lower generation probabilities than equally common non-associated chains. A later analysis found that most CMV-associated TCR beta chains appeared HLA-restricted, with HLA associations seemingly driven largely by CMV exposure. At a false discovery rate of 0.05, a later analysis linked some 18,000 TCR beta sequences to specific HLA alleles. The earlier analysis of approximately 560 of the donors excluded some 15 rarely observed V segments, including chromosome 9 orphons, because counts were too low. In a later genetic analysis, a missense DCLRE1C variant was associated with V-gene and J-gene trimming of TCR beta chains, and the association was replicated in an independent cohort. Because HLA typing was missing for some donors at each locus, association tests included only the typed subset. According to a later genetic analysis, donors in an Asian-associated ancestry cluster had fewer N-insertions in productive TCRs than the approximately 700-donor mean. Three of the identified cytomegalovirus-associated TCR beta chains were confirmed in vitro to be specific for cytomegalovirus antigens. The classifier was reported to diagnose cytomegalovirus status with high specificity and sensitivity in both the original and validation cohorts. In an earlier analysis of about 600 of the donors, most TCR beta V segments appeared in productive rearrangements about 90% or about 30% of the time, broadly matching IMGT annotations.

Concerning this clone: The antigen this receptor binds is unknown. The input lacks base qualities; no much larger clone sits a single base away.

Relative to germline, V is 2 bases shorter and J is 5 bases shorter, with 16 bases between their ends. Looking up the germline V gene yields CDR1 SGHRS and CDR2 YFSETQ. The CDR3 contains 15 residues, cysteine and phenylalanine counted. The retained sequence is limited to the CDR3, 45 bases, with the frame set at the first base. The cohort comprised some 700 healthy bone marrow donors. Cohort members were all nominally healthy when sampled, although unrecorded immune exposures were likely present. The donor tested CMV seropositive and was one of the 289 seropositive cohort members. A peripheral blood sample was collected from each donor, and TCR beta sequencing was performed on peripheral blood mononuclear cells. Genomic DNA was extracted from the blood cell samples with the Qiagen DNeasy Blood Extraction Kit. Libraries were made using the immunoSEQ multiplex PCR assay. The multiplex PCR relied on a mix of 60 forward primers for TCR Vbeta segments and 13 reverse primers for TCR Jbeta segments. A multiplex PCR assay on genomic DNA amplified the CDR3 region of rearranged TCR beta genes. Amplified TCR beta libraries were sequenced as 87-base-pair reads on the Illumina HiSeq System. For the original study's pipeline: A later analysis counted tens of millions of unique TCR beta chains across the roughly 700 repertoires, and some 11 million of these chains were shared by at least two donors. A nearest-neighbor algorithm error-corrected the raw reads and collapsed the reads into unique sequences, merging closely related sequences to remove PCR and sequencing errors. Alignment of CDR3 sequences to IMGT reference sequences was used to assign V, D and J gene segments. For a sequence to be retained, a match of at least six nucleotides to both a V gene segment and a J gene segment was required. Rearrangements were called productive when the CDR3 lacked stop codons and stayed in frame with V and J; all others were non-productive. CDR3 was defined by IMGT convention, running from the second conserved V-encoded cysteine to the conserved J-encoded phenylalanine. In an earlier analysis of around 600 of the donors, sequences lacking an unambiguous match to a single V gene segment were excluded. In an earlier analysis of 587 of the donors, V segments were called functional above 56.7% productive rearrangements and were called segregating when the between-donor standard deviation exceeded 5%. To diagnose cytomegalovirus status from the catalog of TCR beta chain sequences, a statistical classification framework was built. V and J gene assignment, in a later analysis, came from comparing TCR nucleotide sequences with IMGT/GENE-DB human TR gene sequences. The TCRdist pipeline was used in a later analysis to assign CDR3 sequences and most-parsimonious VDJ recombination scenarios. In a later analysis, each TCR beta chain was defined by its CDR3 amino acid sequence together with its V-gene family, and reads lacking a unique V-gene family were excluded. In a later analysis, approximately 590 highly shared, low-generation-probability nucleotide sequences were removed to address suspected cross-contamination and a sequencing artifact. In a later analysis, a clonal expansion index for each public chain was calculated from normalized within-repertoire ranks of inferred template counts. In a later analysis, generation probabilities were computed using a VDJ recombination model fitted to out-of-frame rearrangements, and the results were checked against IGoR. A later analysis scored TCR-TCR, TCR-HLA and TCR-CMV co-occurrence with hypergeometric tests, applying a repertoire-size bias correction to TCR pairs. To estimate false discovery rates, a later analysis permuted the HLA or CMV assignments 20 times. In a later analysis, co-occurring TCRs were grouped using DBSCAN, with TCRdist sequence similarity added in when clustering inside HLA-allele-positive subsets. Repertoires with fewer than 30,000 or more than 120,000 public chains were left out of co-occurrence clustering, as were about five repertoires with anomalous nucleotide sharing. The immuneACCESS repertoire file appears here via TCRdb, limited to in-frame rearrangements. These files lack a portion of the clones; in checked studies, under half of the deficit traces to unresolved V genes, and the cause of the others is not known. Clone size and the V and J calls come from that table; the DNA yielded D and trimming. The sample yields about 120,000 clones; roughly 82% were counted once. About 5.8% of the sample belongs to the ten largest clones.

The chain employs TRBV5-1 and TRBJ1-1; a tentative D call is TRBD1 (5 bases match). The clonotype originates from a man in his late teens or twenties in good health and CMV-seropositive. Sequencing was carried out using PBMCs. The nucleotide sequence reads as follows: TGCGCCAGCAGCTTAGACCTGGCGGGGCGTACTGAAGCTTTCTTT. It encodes CASSLDLAGRTEAFF.